These T cell receptor beta chains were read from a single sample in a study of cytomegalovirus exposure and HLA in healthy donors. Here immunoSEQ multiplex PCR was the method, and the copy in TCRdb shows in-frame clones only, minus some. The repertoire includes about 250,000 clones, around 84% of them detected once, and 0.24% sits in the top ten. The sequenced sample was PBMCs. The receptors come from a girl aged 2-10 years in good health and CMV-seronegative. CDR3s include the opening cysteine and the closing phenylalanine or tryptophan. The D gene is left open where the match is weak. Clone size is stated in some rows and not others, as once, few, many or a class when expanded.

>-|TRBD1|TRBV6-1|TRBJ1-6
CASSEVGQGNSPLHF
TGTGCCAGCAGTGAAGTGGGACAGGGGAATTCACCCCTCCACTTT
>-|TRBD2|TRBV7-2|TRBJ2-1
CASSSKRGSSYNEQFF
TGTGCCAGCAGCTCAAAGCGGGGAAGCTCCTACAATGAGCAGTTCTTC
>-|TRBD1|TRBV7-8|TRBJ1-2
CASRFAGTGEGYTF
TGTGCCAGCAGGTTCGCCGGGACAGGAGAAGGCTACACCTTC
>-|-|TRBV10-1|TRBJ2-2
CASRDSWTGELFF
TGCGCCAGCAGGGACAGTTGGACCGGGGAGCTGTTTTTT
>once|TRBD2|TRBV2|TRBJ2-7
CASNDGLGGPPKTYEQYF
TGTGCCAGCAACGACGGACTAGGAGGACCCCCTAAAACATACGAGCAGTACTTC
>-|TRBD2|TRBV7-7|TRBJ2-2
CASSRTSGGELFF
TGTGCCAGCAGCCGGACTAGCGGCGGGGAGCTGTTTTTT
>-|-|TRBV4-2|TRBJ2-3
CASSQVGGYSSDTQYF
TGTGCCAGCAGCCAAGTAGGGGGATATTCATCAGATACGCAGTATTTT
>-|TRBD2|TRBV10-3|TRBJ2-7
CAISESGREGSYEQYF
TGTGCCATCAGTGAGTCGGGGCGGGAGGGGTCCTACGAGCAGTACTTC
>once|TRBD1|TRBV28|TRBJ1-2
CASSLGGQGAGYGYTF
TGTGCCAGCAGTTTAGGGGGACAGGGGGCCGGCTATGGCTACACCTTC
>-|-|TRBV29-1|TRBJ2-7
CSVGGEYEQYF
TGCAGCGTTGGCGGGGAATACGAGCAGTACTTC
>-|-|TRBV11-3|TRBJ1-1
CASSPTSVGNTEAFF
TGTGCCAGCAGCCCGACTTCCGTAGGGAACACTGAAGCTTTCTTT
>-|TRBD1|TRBV5-6|TRBJ1-1
CASSLAPGGNTEAFF
TGTGCCAGCAGCTTGGCCCCAGGGGGGAACACTGAAGCTTTCTTT
>-|TRBD2|TRBV6-4|TRBJ2-3
CASSDSGLAGGLTDTQYF
TGTGCCAGCAGTGACTCCGGACTAGCGGGAGGACTCACAGATACGCAGTATTTT
>once|-|TRBV5-1|TRBJ1-4
CASSPGGRADEKLFF
TGCGCCAGCAGCCCCGGGGGGAGGGCGGATGAAAAACTGTTTTTT
>-|-|TRBV4-1|TRBJ2-3
CASSDRRSADTQYF
TGCGCCAGCAGCGACCGGAGGAGTGCAGATACGCAGTATTTT
>-|-|TRBV12-5|TRBJ2-1
CASATGQENNEQFF
TGTGCTAGTGCTACGGGACAAGAGAACAATGAGCAGTTCTTC
>once|TRBD2|TRBV19|TRBJ2-7
CASSIPGLAYEQYF
TGTGCCAGTAGTATCCCGGGACTAGCCTACGAGCAGTACTTC
>-|-|TRBV10-1|TRBJ2-3
CASSESPRHATEGVDRDTQYF
TGCGCCAGCAGTGAGTCGCCAAGGCACGCTACGGAGGGCGTCGACCGGGATACGCAGTATTTT
>few|TRBD1|TRBV4-1|TRBJ1-4
CASSQVPILGRGHEKLFF
TGCGCCAGCAGCCAAGTTCCTATTTTGGGCAGGGGGCACGAAAAACTGTTTTTT
>-|TRBD1|TRBV9|TRBJ1-2
CASSVLTRGNRANYGYTF
TGTGCCAGCAGCGTACTGACCAGGGGGAATCGAGCTAACTATGGCTACACCTTC
>-|-|TRBV6-1|TRBJ2-3
CASSELAVSTDTQYF
TGTGCCAGCAGTGAATTAGCAGTCAGCACAGATACGCAGTATTTT
>-|TRBD2|TRBV7-2|TRBJ2-3
CASSLLLAVYTDTQYF
TGTGCCAGCAGCCTCTTACTAGCGGTTTACACAGATACGCAGTATTTT
>-|TRBD1|TRBV15|TRBJ1-1
CATSRDDRGGTEAFF
TGTGCCACCAGCAGAGATGACAGGGGGGGCACTGAAGCTTTCTTT
>-|-|TRBV2|TRBJ1-1
CASSVNMNTEAFF
TGTGCCAGCAGTGTAAACATGAACACTGAAGCTTTCTTT
>-|-|TRBV29-1|TRBJ1-1
CSVEGRSMNTEAFF
TGCAGCGTTGAAGGTAGGAGCATGAACACTGAAGCTTTCTTT
>-|-|TRBV11-1|TRBJ1-3
CASSKDSSGNTIYF
TGTGCCAGCAGCAAAGACAGCTCTGGAAACACCATATATTTT
>-|-|TRBV5-1|TRBJ2-6
CASSSNPQLTGANVLTF
TGCGCCAGCAGCTCAAATCCTCAGTTAACTGGGGCCAACGTCCTGACTTTC
>-|-|TRBV5-5|TRBJ1-1
CASSFATGTEAFF
TGTGCCAGCAGCTTTGCGACTGGGACTGAAGCTTTCTTT
>-|-|TRBV6-5|TRBJ1-2
CASSYSTQGIYGYTF
TGTGCCAGCAGTTACTCGACGCAGGGTATCTATGGCTACACCTTC
>-|TRBD2|TRBV4-2|TRBJ2-1
CASSQPPGTSLEQFF
TGTGCCAGCAGCCAACCACCCGGGACTAGCCTTGAGCAGTTCTTC
>-|TRBD1|TRBV18|TRBJ1-5
CASSDRGGSNQPQHF
TGTGCCAGCTCCGACAGGGGAGGAAGCAATCAGCCCCAGCATTTT
>-|-|TRBV6-1|TRBJ2-2
CASSEAAGTPIAGELFF
TGTGCCAGCAGTGAAGCTGCCGGGACTCCGATCGCCGGGGAGCTGTTTTTT
>-|TRBD1|TRBV29-1|TRBJ1-2
CSVPGQGSDGYTF
TGCAGCGTTCCTGGACAGGGGTCTGATGGCTACACCTTC
>once|TRBD1|TRBV5-4|TRBJ1-2
CASSFTGVGGYTF
TGTGCCAGCAGCTTTACAGGGGTCGGAGGCTACACCTTC
>-|TRBD2|TRBV19|TRBJ2-5
CASSSTGGRLAGGAQYF
TGTGCCAGTAGTTCGACAGGGGGCAGGCTAGCGGGGGGGGCCCAGTACTTC
>-|TRBD1|TRBV2|TRBJ2-7
CASRDRGDEQYF
TGTGCCAGCAGGGACAGGGGGGACGAGCAGTACTTC
>-|-|TRBV5-4|TRBJ2-5
CASRSYPTQETQYF
TGTGCCAGCAGGAGTTACCCAACCCAAGAGACCCAGTACTTC
>-|TRBD2|TRBV7-2|TRBJ2-1
CASSPRPGLADNEQFF
TGTGCCAGCTCACCTCGGCCGGGACTAGCGGACAATGAGCAGTTCTTC
>once|-|TRBV14|TRBJ1-1
CASSRQVNTEAFF
TGTGCCAGCAGCCGTCAGGTGAACACTGAAGCTTTCTTT
>-|-|TRBV7-8|TRBJ1-4
CASRRDSHEKLFF
TGTGCCAGCAGACGCGACAGCCATGAAAAACTGTTTTTT
>-|-|TRBV25-1|TRBJ1-2
CASTHSNYGYTF
TGTGCCAGCACCCACTCTAACTATGGCTACACCTTC
>-|-|TRBV19|TRBJ2-3
CASKRRGTSTDTQYF
TGTGCCAGTAAAAGGAGGGGAACTAGCACAGATACGCAGTATTTT
>-|-|TRBV5-1|TRBJ2-7
CASSLGQGVQIEQYF
TGCGCCAGCAGCTTGGGTCAGGGTGTTCAGATCGAGCAGTACTTC
>-|TRBD2|TRBV4-2|TRBJ2-7
CASSQSRGGMWEYEQYF
TGTGCCAGCAGCCAATCCCGGGGGGGAATGTGGGAATACGAGCAGTACTTC
>-|TRBD1|TRBV7-9|TRBJ1-1
CASSAQGAGNTEAFF
TGTGCCAGCAGCGCACAGGGGGCGGGGAACACTGAAGCTTTCTTT
>-|TRBD1|TRBV7-6|TRBJ2-7
CASSLLGQGVGEQYF
TGTGCCAGCAGCCTACTGGGACAGGGGGTGGGGGAGCAGTACTTC
>-|-|TRBV5-6|TRBJ2-1
CASSLLLSASYNEQFF
TGTGCCAGCAGCTTGCTTCTGAGTGCCTCCTACAATGAGCAGTTCTTC
>few|TRBD1|TRBV29-1|TRBJ1-4
CSVTTGGREKLFF
TGCAGCGTTACGACAGGGGGTAGGGAAAAACTGTTTTTT
>-|TRBD2|TRBV20-1|TRBJ2-1
CSARASGVQFF
TGCAGTGCTCGGGCTAGCGGCGTTCAGTTCTTC
>-|-|TRBV19|TRBJ1-4
CASSSGEEKLFF
TGTGCCAGTAGTTCGGGAGAGGAAAAACTGTTTTTT